Given below is one T cell receptor beta chain in context. This entry comes from a study of blood T cell repertoires in COVID-19. V was clipped by 1 base and J by 0 bases, with 16 bases between them. Germline CDR1 reads SGHRS; CDR2 reads YFSETQ. The length of the CDR3 is 17 residues. How the authors handled the data: Amplification of reference gene primers was used by the study to estimate nucleated cell counts. This table comes from immunoSEQ multiplex PCR, and its TCRdb copy is limited to in-frame clones, with some not included. V, J and clone size derive from that table, while D and trimming were established from the DNA sequence. The data hold 300,000 to 350,000 clones, with roughly 87% observed a single time. Seattle cases were enrolled at active infection and followed longitudinally.

The receptor's source is a young man with COVID-19, enrolled during active disease. Sequenced material: peripheral blood. J is TRBJ1-1 and V is TRBV5-1; D uncertain. CDR3 sequence reads: CASSLFGLGGMNTEAFF. Written as DNA, the CDR3 is TGCGCCAGCAGCTTGTTCGGATTAGGAGGCATGAACACTGAAGCTTTCTTT.